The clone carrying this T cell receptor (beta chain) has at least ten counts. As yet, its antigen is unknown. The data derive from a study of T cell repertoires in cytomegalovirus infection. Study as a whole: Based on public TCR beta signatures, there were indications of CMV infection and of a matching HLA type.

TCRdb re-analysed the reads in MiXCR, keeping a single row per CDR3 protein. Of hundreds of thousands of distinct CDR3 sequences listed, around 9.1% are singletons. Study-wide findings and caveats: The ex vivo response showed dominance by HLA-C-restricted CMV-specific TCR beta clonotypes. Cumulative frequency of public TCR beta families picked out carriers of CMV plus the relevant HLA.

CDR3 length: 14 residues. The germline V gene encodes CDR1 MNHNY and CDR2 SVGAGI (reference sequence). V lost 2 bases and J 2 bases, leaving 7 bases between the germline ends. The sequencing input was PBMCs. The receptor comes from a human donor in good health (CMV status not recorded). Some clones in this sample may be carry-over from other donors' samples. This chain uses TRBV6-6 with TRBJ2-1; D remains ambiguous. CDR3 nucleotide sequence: TGTGCCAGCAGTTACGAACAGACCTACAATGAGCAGTTCTTC. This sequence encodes CASSYEQTYNEQFF.